Below are 32 T cell receptor beta chains sequenced from a single sample in a study of shared clonotypes between healthy human individuals (dated by TCRdb to between 2020 and 2021). Library preparation used the immunoSEQ multiplex PCR assay. The table comes from immuneACCESS by way of TCRdb, which keeps in-frame sequences with V and J called. Part of the clones is missing from these tables; in studies checked, under half for an unresolved V gene and the rest for unknown reasons. The sample table contains 2,100,000 or so clones; only one count was recorded for approximately 96% of them. The ten largest clones add up to less than 0.15% of the sample. Sample: naive CD4+ T cells sorted from blood. Per the publication, the cell subset or site label means: CD45RA+ positively selected. These receptors were obtained from a man younger than 35 in good health.

This sequence joins TRBV10-1 and TRBJ1-1; D possibly corresponds to TRBD1 (6 bases). The CDR3 spans 13 residues. CDR1 and CDR2 (germline): WNHNN, SYGVQD (reference sequence). V gave up 4 bases and J gave up 5 bases, with 11 bases separating them. The CDR3 spells CASSAGGRTEAFF. The CDR3 DNA follows: TGCGCCAGCAGTGCGGGGGGGCGTACTGAAGCTTTCTTT.

V is TRBV27 and J is TRBJ1-1; TRBD1 matches 7 bases. The length of the CDR3 is 16 residues. The germline V gene encodes CDR1 MNHEY and CDR2 SMNVEV (reference sequence). J lost 2 bases, V lost 5 bases, and 11 bases had no gene match. The CDR3 sequence: CASSPRQGRRNTEAFF. CDR3 nucleotides: TGTGCCAGCAGTCCACGACAGGGTCGAAGAAACACTGAAGCTTTCTTT.

This clone was found once. Within the sample, other DNA sequences also encode this same CDR3. This chain links TRBV2 with TRBJ1-2; TRBD1 is a possible D gene (5 bases). V was clipped by 2 bases and J by 3 bases, with 7 bases between them. The length of the CDR3 is 13 residues. From germline, CDR1 is SNHLY and CDR2 FYNNEI. DNA of the CDR3: TGTGCCAGCAGTGAACAGGGAGACTATGGCTACACCTTC. Amino acids: CASSEQGDYGYTF.

V usage is TRBV2 and J usage is TRBJ1-2; D is undetermined. The germline CDR1 and CDR2 sequences are SNHLY and FYNNEI. V lost 11 bases and J 4 bases, leaving 14 bases between the germline ends. CDR3 length: 12 residues. The DNA for the CDR3 is TGTGCCGGGAGTCAGACGAGCTATGGCTACACCTTC. Encoded protein: CAGSQTSYGYTF.

The chain combines TRBV14 with TRBJ2-7; 11 nucleotides line up with TRBD1. Trimming took 4 bases from V and 4 from J; bases not matched to a gene: 6. The CDR3 runs 15 residues. Germline V gives CDR1 SGHDN, CDR2 FVKESK. CDR3 sequence reads: CASSPWTGGLYEQYF. CDR3 DNA: TGTGCCAGCAGCCCTTGGACAGGGGGCCTATACGAGCAGTACTTC.

V gene TRBV5-6 combines with J gene TRBJ2-3; 8 bases are shared with TRBD2. The CDR3 length is 15 residues. Germline V CDR1 and CDR2: SGHDT, YYEEEE. With V trimmed by 5 bases and J by 4 bases, 9 bases remained unmatched. CDR3 nucleotides: TGTGCCAGCAGACGAGCGGGGGCCTCAGCAGATACGCAGTATTTT. This translates into CASRRAGASADTQYF.

In this sample, this clone turned up a few times. This rearrangement joins TRBV19 to TRBJ1-2, with D possibly matching TRBD1 (6 bases). CDR1 and CDR2 from the germline V gene are LNHDA and SQIVND (reference sequence). Deletions cut 8 bases from V and 4 bases from J, with 11 bases between. The CDR3 contains 12 residues. The CDR3 DNA reads TGTGCCAGTCGACAGGCGTTCTATGGCTACACCTTC. Translated: CASRQAFYGYTF.

The V gene is TRBV9, the J gene TRBJ1-1; D unresolved. Looked up from germline, CDR1 is SGDLS and CDR2 is YYNGEE. The CDR3 runs to 13 residues. Deletions cut 0 bases from V and 7 bases from J, with 10 bases between. DNA for the CDR3: TGTGCCAGCAGCGTAGAGGGCTTTGGTGAAGCTTTCTTT. Protein product: CASSVEGFGEAFF.

This chain connects TRBV19 to TRBJ1-3; no clear D. This CDR3 region has 13 residues. Trimming stripped 5 bases from V and 4 bases from J, with 9 bases between. In germline, CDR1 is LNHDA, CDR2 SQIVND (reference sequence). The DNA of the CDR3 is TGTGCCAGTAGTCCCGTCGGAGGAAACACCATATATTTT. Translation: CASSPVGGNTIYF.

The V gene is TRBV5-1, the J gene TRBJ2-5; TRBD1 matches 9 bases. J was trimmed by 0 bases and V by 4 bases; bases with no gene match: 10. Germline CDR1 is SGHRS and CDR2 is YFSETQ. This CDR3 is 17 amino acids long. Written as DNA, the CDR3 is TGCGCCAGCAGCCCCACGGGACAGGGATTGTACCAAGAGACCCAGTACTTC. It yields the protein CASSPTGQGLYQETQYF.

This chain joins TRBV28 and TRBJ1-5; D gene ambiguous. CDR3 length: 19 amino acids. Trimming cost V 6 bases and J 0 bases, with 24 bases left between them. Germline loops: CDR1 MDHEN, CDR2 SYDVKM. CDR3 sequence (DNA): TGTGCCAGCAGCCGCAGTTGGGTCCAGAGCCCCTATAGCAATCAGCCCCAGCATTTT. Translation: CASSRSWVQSPYSNQPQHF. Full variable domain (outside the CDR3, taken from reference TRBV28 and TRBJ1-5): DVKVTQSSRYLVKRTGEKVFLECVQDMDHENMFWYRQDPGLGLRLIYFSYDVKMKEKGDIPEGYSVSREKKERFSLILESASTNQTSMYLCASSRSWVQSPYSNQPQHFGDGTRLSIL.

Regarding this clone: The sample contains more than one DNA sequence encoding this CDR3. The V call is TRBV28, the J call TRBJ1-5, with TRBD1 matching 8 bases. CDR1 and CDR2 from the germline V gene are MDHEN and SYDVKM. This CDR3 has 13 residues. V shed 6 bases and J 7 bases; nucleotides not matched to a gene: 5. CDR3 DNA sequence: TGTGCCAGCAGCTTTCAGGGGGCACAGCCCCAGCATTTT. As protein: CASSFQGAQPQHF.

The rearrangement links TRBV19 to TRBJ2-7; no firm D call. V was cut by 8 bases and J by 0 bases, with 17 bases left in between. Germline-derived CDR1 and CDR2 are LNHDA and SQIVND (reference sequence). The CDR3 has 15 residues. The CDR3 region is CASGEPGRSSYEQYF. The CDR3 DNA sequence: TGTGCCAGTGGAGAGCCGGGCCGCAGCTCCTACGAGCAGTACTTC. Full variable domain (remainder filled in from reference TRBV19 and TRBJ2-7): DGGITQSPKYLFRKEGQNVTLSCEQNLNHDAMYWYRQDPGQGLRLIYYSQIVNDFQKGDIAEGYSVSREKKESFPLTVTSAQKNPTAFYLCASGEPGRSSYEQYFGPGTRLTVT.

The V and J genes are TRBV4-1 and TRBJ2-2, with TRBD2 identical over 7 bases. Germline V lookup: CDR1 MGHRA, CDR2 YSYEKL. The CDR3 is 15 amino acids. V shed 4 bases and J 1 base; nucleotides not matched to a gene: 3. The chain's CDR3 is CASSPAGLNTGELFF. CDR3 DNA sequence: TGCGCCAGCAGCCCAGCGGGACTGAACACCGGGGAGCTGTTTTTT.

In DNA form, the CDR3 reads TGTGCCAGCGCGCAACAGGGGGCGTTCGAAAAACTGTTTTTT. Protein sequence: CASAQQGAFEKLFF. This chain connects TRBV28 to TRBJ1-4; the match to TRBD1 covers 9 bases. The CDR3 extends over 14 amino acids. The junction had 9 bases not matched to a gene; V was cut back by 8 bases and J by 8 bases. Per germline, CDR1 MDHEN and CDR2 SYDVKM.

This sequence joins TRBV18 and TRBJ2-3; D unclear. The V end was cut by 3 bases, the J end by 4 bases, with 23 bases between. The CDR3 totals 18 residues. CDR1 and CDR2 (germline): KGHSH, LQKENI. The CDR3, as DNA: TGTGCCAGCTCACCGATCCGGGTTAAAATCTTGGGTCCAGATACGCAGTATTTT. Translation: CASSPIRVKILGPDTQYF.

The rearrangement joins TRBV20-1 to TRBJ2-7; D call uncertain. The CDR3 has 11 residues. Germline CDR1 DFQATT, CDR2 SNEGSKA (reference sequence). V was shortened by 7 bases and J by 3 bases, with 10 bases between the two germline ends. CDR3 residues: CSVDENYEQYF. The CDR3 region has the DNA TGCAGTGTGGATGAGAACTACGAGCAGTACTTC.

On this clone itself: This sample includes further DNA sequences coding for the same CDR3. This sequence joins TRBV5-1 and TRBJ2-1, with D unresolved. The germline V gene has CDR1 SGHRS and CDR2 YFSETQ. The CDR3 extends over 16 amino acids. Trimming removed 0 bases from V and 0 bases from J, with 10 bases in between. In DNA form, the CDR3 reads TGCGCCAGCAGCTTGGTTGGCAGCAGCTCCTACAATGAGCAGTTCTTC. Translated: CASSLVGSSSYNEQFF.

The gene calls are TRBV27 and TRBJ2-1; 12 bases match TRBD2. Germline V lookup: CDR1 MNHEY, CDR2 SMNVEV (reference sequence). Losses at the gene ends were 8 bases for V and 1 base for J; bases not matched to a gene: 3. The CDR3 is 15 amino acids. CDR3 region: CASGTSGRSYNEQFF. The CDR3 bases are TGTGCCAGCGGAACTAGCGGGAGGTCCTACAATGAGCAGTTCTTC.

The gene calls are TRBV21-1 and TRBJ2-7. TRBV21-1 is marked as a pseudogene. The CDR3 spans 14 residues. DNA for the CDR3: TGTGCCAGCAGCTCGCTGACCCTCTCCTACGAGCAGTACTTC. Encoded protein: CASSSLTLSYEQYF.

This clone has just a few counts. The same CDR3 arises from other DNA sequences in this sample as well. The chain is built from TRBV10-3 and TRBJ1-5, with D unclear. V dropped 2 bases and J dropped 0 bases, with 5 bases sitting between them. The germline V gene has CDR1 ENHRY and CDR2 SYGVKD. This CDR3 has 14 amino acids. The CDR3 loop is CAISEGDSNQPQHF. CDR3 nucleotide sequence: TGTGCCATCAGTGAGGGGGATAGCAATCAGCCCCAGCATTTT.

The rearrangement uses TRBV14 and TRBJ1-1; D uncertain. The CDR3 has 16 amino acids. V shed 1 base and J shed 0 bases, with 12 bases lying between them. Germline V gives CDR1 SGHDN, CDR2 FVKESK. The CDR3 bases are TGTGCCAGCAGCCAAGTAAATGGACGGCTGAACACTGAAGCTTTCTTT. This encodes CASSQVNGRLNTEAFF.

V is TRBV10-3 and J is TRBJ1-1; the D is unclear. Trimming removed 8 bases at V and 6 bases at J, with 10 bases between. The CDR3 runs to 11 residues. Germline CDR1 reads ENHRY; CDR2 reads SYGVKD. DNA of the CDR3: TGTGCCATCGGGAACCCTCCTGAAGCTTTCTTT. It is translated as CAIGNPPEAFF.

The V call is TRBV25-1, the J call TRBJ2-3, with a possible D match to TRBD1 (5 bases). Trimming removed 3 bases at V and 4 bases at J, with 11 bases between. Germline V gene data show CDR1 as MGHDK and CDR2 as SYGVNS. This CDR3 is 14 amino acids long. The CDR3 nucleotides read TGTGCCAGCAGTGAGTCAAAGGGGCCAGATACGCAGTATTTT. Amino acids: CASSESKGPDTQYF.

Worth noting for this clone: The sample contains more than one DNA sequence encoding this CDR3. V is TRBV19 and J is TRBJ2-7; 7 positions agree with TRBD2. The CDR3 totals 13 residues. Looked up from germline, CDR1 is LNHDA and CDR2 is SQIVND (reference sequence). Trimming at V came to 6 bases and at J to 0 bases, leaving 2 bases not matched to a gene. The CDR3 here is CASRGGSSYEQYF. The CDR3 DNA sequence: TGTGCCAGTAGGGGCGGGAGCTCCTACGAGCAGTACTTC.

This rearrangement joins TRBV7-3 to TRBJ1-6, with 7 nucleotides matching TRBD1. Germline CDR1 is SGHTA and CDR2 is FQGTGA. This CDR3 comprises 14 residues. V shed 6 bases and J 10 bases; nucleotides not matched to a gene: 9. CDR3 DNA sequence: TGTGCCAGCAGTTCGCAGGGGGATAGATCACCCCTCCACTTT. Protein product: CASSSQGDRSPLHF.

This clone was seen just once. The V and J genes are TRBV2 and TRBJ2-5; TRBD1 might be the D (5 bases). Germline assignment: CDR1 SNHLY and CDR2 FYNNEI. Trimming removed 4 bases at V and 4 bases at J, with 13 bases between. The CDR3 extends over 14 amino acids. For the CDR3, the DNA is TGTGCCAGCAGTGGAAGGGGTAGGGGAGAGACCCAGTACTTC. Its translation is CASSGRGRGETQYF.

This chain uses TRBV10-3 with TRBJ2-3; TRBD1 or TRBD2 may be the D gene (6 bases each). Germline assignment: CDR1 ENHRY and CDR2 SYGVKD. V was pared by 8 bases and J by 2 bases, with 20 bases between. This CDR3 is 16 amino acids long. The CDR3 loop reads CAIGSISGDSTDTQYF. In DNA form, the CDR3 reads TGTGCCATCGGAAGTATTTCAGGGGACTCCACAGATACGCAGTATTTT.

The chain employs TRBV9 and TRBJ1-2, with TRBD1 as a possible D gene (6 bases). The CDR3 runs to 15 residues. CDR1 is SGDLS, CDR2 YYNGEE, per germline. V was trimmed by 0 bases and J by 0 bases, leaving 9 bases between them. In nucleotides, the CDR3 is TGTGCCAGCAGCGTAGAAGGACAGCCTAACTATGGCTACACCTTC. Residues: CASSVEGQPNYGYTF.

The chain couples TRBV6-5 to TRBJ1-2; the D gene is possibly TRBD1 (5 bases). V lost 2 bases to trimming and J lost 2 bases, with 9 bases between them. In germline, CDR1 is MNHEY, CDR2 SVGAGI. The CDR3 has 14 amino acids. The CDR3 region is CASSYRDLNYGYTF. The CDR3 nucleotides read TGTGCCAGCAGTTACCGGGACCTGAACTATGGCTACACCTTC.

The chain uses TRBV10-3 and TRBJ1-1; D uncertain. V lost 2 bases to trimming and J lost 3 bases, with 4 bases between them. The CDR3 is made up of 12 amino acids. From germline, CDR1 is ENHRY and CDR2 SYGVKD. Here the CDR3 DNA reads TGTGCCATCAGTGAGGCCTACACTGAAGCTTTCTTT. As protein: CAISEAYTEAFF.

This chain joins TRBV10-3 and TRBJ2-1, with TRBD2 identical over 10 bases. Germline trimming cut 6 bases from V and 1 base from J; bases unmatched to any gene: 18. CDR1 and CDR2 (germline): ENHRY, SYGVKD. The CDR3 totals 20 residues. CDR3 loop: CAISRGTSARSSLSYNEQFF. As DNA, the CDR3 is TGTGCCATCAGCCGAGGGACTAGCGCCCGATCATCCCTTTCCTACAATGAGCAGTTCTTC.